One TCR beta chain is described in this entry. What it recognizes is unknown. At one end, the junction sequence differs from germline, possibly due to a read error. This record belongs to a study of blood T cells in healthy people across ages. Study findings and constraints: Unsorted PBMCs ruled out conclusive naive versus antigen-experienced comparison. Older individuals had lower TCR beta diversity per million T cells (the decline was roughly linear). In these data, TCR beta diversity tracked strongly with naive T cell percentage.

Next came a second PCR, run for roughly 6 to 11 cycles, which used a sample-barcoded 5' primer along with a J-beta primer mix. TCRdb passed the 5' RACE reads through MiXCR, listing each CDR3 protein once. Among about a million distinct CDR3 sequences listed, about 53% were seen once. The CDR3 has 13 amino acids. Germline assignment: CDR1 DFQATT and CDR2 SNEGSKA (reference sequence). Sequencing used blood. The rearrangement joins TRBV20-1 to TRBJ2-3; D gene ambiguous. The TCR sequence derives from a woman aged 55-70 years in good health. This CDR3 is CIAQDGYTDTRYF. The CDR3 DNA follows: TGCATTGCTCAGGACGGCTACACAGATACGCGGTATTTT.